The clone carrying this T cell receptor (beta chain) appeared a single time. The sample originates from a study of control samples from healthy donors and cancer patients. Trimming shortened V by 0 bases and J by 6 bases, and 10 bases separated the two germline ends. In germline, CDR1 is SGHRS, CDR2 YFSETQ. The CDR3 extends over 15 amino acids. Assay used: immunoSEQ multiplex PCR; TCRdb lists only in-frame clones, some missing. The top ten hold under 7.5% of the sample, which has around 82,000 clones, about nine tenths seen once. Sample: blood. The rearrangement links TRBV5-1 to TRBJ1-6, with D tentatively TRBD1 (6 bases). The receptor comes from a man aged 45-65 years in good health. In DNA form, the CDR3 reads TGCGCCAGCAGCTTGGAGGCAGGGGCTAATTCACCCCTCCACTTT. This sequence encodes CASSLEAGANSPLHF. Full variable domain (remainder filled in from reference TRBV5-1 and TRBJ1-6): KAGVTQTPRYLIKTRGQQVTLSCSPISGHRSVSWYQQTPGQGLQFLFEYFSETQRNKGNFPGRFSGRQFSNSRSEMNVSTLELGDSALYLCASSLEAGANSPLHFGNGTRLTVT.